These 22 T cell receptor beta chains originate from one sample sequenced in a study of PD-1 blockade in mismatch repair-deficient tumors. Generated by immunoSEQ multiplex PCR, the TCRdb table keeps only in-frame clones and is missing some. The repertoire holds roughly 25,000 clones, with more than 80% as singletons. The specimen was peripheral blood, collected 12 weeks after starting pembrolizumab. The receptor set was obtained from an adult with mismatch repair-deficient cancer.

Relative to its sample, this clone is medium-sized (0.01 to 0.1%). V is TRBV30 and J is TRBJ2-2, with 14 positions matching TRBD2. From germline, CDR1 is GTSNPN and CDR2 SVGIG (reference sequence). Trimming removed 0 bases from V and 6 bases from J; junction bases left unmatched: 15. There are 20 residues in the CDR3. In DNA form, the CDR3 reads TGTGCCTGGAGTGTACCGCCCGGGACTAGCGGGAGCGGTCGTCCCGGGGAGCTGTTTTTT. It specifies CAWSVPPGTSGSGRPGELFF.

The rearrangement joins TRBV5-1 to TRBJ1-1, with 7 bases matching TRBD1. V was clipped by 4 bases and J by 10 bases; unmatched bases: 13. The CDR3 totals 14 residues. Germline loops: CDR1 SGHRS, CDR2 YFSETQ. The DNA for the CDR3 is TGCGCCAGCAGCGCCCGACAGGGAATGGAGGCAGCTTTCTTT. Translation gives CASSARQGMEAAFF.

The chain has TRBV5-5 and TRBJ2-5, with a weak D call TRBD2 (6 bases). V was clipped by 4 bases and J by 0 bases, with 19 bases between them. CDR3 size: 17 residues. The germline V gene has CDR1 SGHKS and CDR2 YYEKEE (reference sequence). This CDR3 is CASSKRLGRDYQETQYF. CDR3 DNA: TGTGCCAGCAGCAAAAGGTTAGGGCGGGATTACCAAGAGACCCAGTACTTC.

This chain joins TRBV19 and TRBJ2-1; 9 bases match TRBD2. Germline values: CDR1 LNHDA, CDR2 SQIVND (reference sequence). The V and J ends lost 3 bases and 0 bases, in that order; junction bases with no gene match: 12. CDR3 length equals 19 residues. The chain's CDR3 is CASSIRLREGPSSYNEQFF. As DNA, the CDR3 is TGTGCCAGTAGTATCCGTTTGCGGGAGGGCCCGAGCTCCTACAATGAGCAGTTCTTC.

V and J are TRBV11-2 and TRBJ2-1; 11 bases align to TRBD2. The J segment lost 5 bases and the V segment lost 5 bases, leaving 5 bases of the junction unmatched. The CDR3 is 15 residues long. Germline CDR1 SGHAT, CDR2 FQNNGV. CDR3 sequence: CASSLGTSGHNEQFF. CDR3 DNA: TGTGCCAGCAGCCTCGGGACTAGCGGCCACAATGAGCAGTTCTTC.

V usage is TRBV5-6 and J usage is TRBJ2-7; maybe TRBD1 (5 bases). The CDR3 consists of 14 residues. Trimming took off 0 bases at V and 4 bases at J, with 11 bases between the two ends. In germline, CDR1 is SGHDT, CDR2 YYEEEE. The CDR3 reads CASSLGGRSYEQYF. The CDR3 DNA is TGTGCCAGCAGCTTGGGGGGCAGATCGTACGAGCAGTACTTC.

The V call is TRBV6-6, the J call TRBJ2-2; D not resolved. Deletions cut 9 bases from V and 0 bases from J, with 14 bases between. The CDR3 runs 15 residues. Germline values: CDR1 MNHNY, CDR2 SVGAGI (reference sequence). DNA of the CDR3: TGTGCCAGTAGTCCACGGGCCGCGAACACCGGGGAGCTGTTTTTT. It codes for CASSPRAANTGELFF.

The CDR3 sequence is CASSLYRGQETQYF. For the CDR3, the DNA is TGTGCCAGCAGCTTGTACAGGGGGCAAGAGACCCAGTACTTC. The J gene is TRBJ2-5, the V gene TRBV7-8; 8 nucleotides align to TRBD1. Germline assignment: CDR1 SGHVS and CDR2 FQNEAQ. Trimming removed 3 bases from V and 2 bases from J; junction bases left unmatched: 2. This CDR3 region has 14 residues. The complete variable domain, with remaining parts taken from reference TRBV7-8 and TRBJ2-5, reads GAGVSQSPRYKVAKRGQDVALRCDPISGHVSLFWYQQALGQGPEFLTYFQNEAQLDKSGLPSDRFFAERPEGSVSTLKIQRTQQEDSAVYLCASSLYRGQETQYFGPGTRLLVL.

The rearrangement uses TRBV12-5 and TRBJ2-1; 9 bases are a match to TRBD2. CDR3 size: 13 residues. Germline CDR1 LGHNT, CDR2 FRNRAP. Trimming at V came to 8 bases and at J to 8 bases, leaving 7 bases not matched to a gene. The CDR3 here is CASKSSGTYEQFF. The DNA of the CDR3 is TGTGCTAGTAAGTCTAGCGGGACCTATGAGCAGTTCTTC.

V gene TRBV19 combines with J gene TRBJ2-1, with 8 positions matching TRBD2. Per the germline V gene, CDR1 is LNHDA and CDR2 is SQIVND (reference sequence). V shed 7 bases and J 10 bases; nucleotides not matched to a gene: 12. The length of the CDR3 is 14 residues. The CDR3 DNA is TGTGCCAGTACCCAAACAGGACTAGCTCGCGAGCAGTTCTTC. Translated, it gives CASTQTGLAREQFF.

This chain links TRBV7-6 with TRBJ2-1; TRBD2 agrees at 9 bases. Germline CDR1 is SGHVS and CDR2 is FNYEAQ. This CDR3 spans 17 amino acids. J gave up 0 bases and V 4 bases, and 7 bases lay outside the gene matches. DNA for the CDR3: TGTGCCAGCAGCTCTATGACTAGCGGTAGCTCCTACAATGAGCAGTTCTTC. It encodes CASSSMTSGSSYNEQFF. Complete variable domain (other parts from reference TRBV7-6 and TRBJ2-1): GAGVSQSPRYKVTKRGQDVALRCDPISGHVSLYWYRQALGQGPEFLTYFNYEAQQDKSGLPNDRFSAERPEGSISTLTIQRTEQRDSAMYRCASSSMTSGSSYNEQFFGPGTRLTVL.

By share, this clone ranks as medium-sized. The chain has TRBV6-5 and TRBJ2-1, with 14 bases that match TRBD2. The CDR3 is made up of 16 amino acids. Trimming removed 0 bases from V and 6 bases from J; junction bases left unmatched: 1. Germline CDR1 is MNHEY and CDR2 is SVGAGI. For the CDR3, the DNA is TGTGCCAGCAGTTACTCGACTAGCGGGAGGGCCAATGAGCAGTTCTTC. Encoded protein: CASSYSTSGRANEQFF.

The J gene is TRBJ2-7, the V gene TRBV19; possible D gene TRBD2, 6 bases. The CDR3 length is 15 residues. Trimming left V 1 base short and J 0 bases short, with 10 bases between. Per germline, CDR1 LNHDA and CDR2 SQIVND (reference sequence). The CDR3 loop reads CASSIAGVGSYEQYF. CDR3 DNA: TGTGCCAGTAGTATAGCGGGGGTGGGCTCCTACGAGCAGTACTTC.

This chain connects TRBV18 to TRBJ2-3, with D possibly matching TRBD1 (6 bases). Germline assignment: CDR1 KGHSH and CDR2 LQKENI. This CDR3 has 14 amino acids. Trimming removed 4 bases at V and 5 bases at J, with 13 bases between. CDR3 bases: TGTGCCAGCTCACTAGCCCTACAGGGAGATACGCAGTATTTT. Translation: CASSLALQGDTQYF.

The table lists this clone with a count of one. This rearrangement joins TRBV6-6 to TRBJ2-5, with TRBD2 matching over 7 bases. The CDR3 spans 15 residues. CDR1 is MNHNY, CDR2 SVGAGI, per germline (reference sequence). With 5 bases clipped from V and 3 bases from J, the junction kept 9 bases outside the gene matches. The CDR3 protein is CASSPQRSGKETQYF. The CDR3 DNA sequence: TGTGCCAGCAGTCCACAGAGGAGCGGGAAAGAGACCCAGTACTTC.

There are a few counts of this clone. The rearrangement joins TRBV6-6 to TRBJ1-2, with a possible D match to TRBD1 (6 bases). Germline V CDR1 and CDR2: MNHNY, SVGAGI (reference sequence). Trimming cost V 6 bases and J 1 base, with 15 bases left between them. This CDR3 comprises 15 residues. CDR3 DNA sequence: TGTGCCAGCAGGGACCCAGGGGAACTTAACTATGGCTACACCTTC. Translated, it gives CASRDPGELNYGYTF.

The chain recombines TRBV10-2 with TRBJ2-7; D perhaps matches TRBD2 (5 bases). V gave up 6 bases and J gave up 0 bases, with 12 bases separating them. The CDR3 consists of 14 residues. CDR1 and CDR2 (germline): WSHSY, SAAADI. CDR3 protein: CASRTSGISYEQYF. CDR3 bases: TGCGCCAGCAGAACCTCGGGGATCTCCTACGAGCAGTACTTC.

The J gene is TRBJ2-7, the V gene TRBV6-6; the D call may be TRBD1 or TRBD2 (5 bases each). V was shortened by 2 bases and J by 2 bases, with 13 bases between the two germline ends. Germline CDR1 and CDR2: MNHNY and SVGAGI (reference sequence). CDR3 length: 15 residues. The CDR3 DNA is TGTGCCAGCAGTTACAGGGCAGGGAGTGCCTACGAGCAGTACTTC. Translation: CASSYRAGSAYEQYF.

The genes are TRBV6-1 and TRBJ2-2, with a possible D match to TRBD2 (6 bases). The CDR3 spans 18 residues. CDR1 and CDR2 (germline): MNHNS, SASEGT. V was pared by 1 base and J by 1 base, with 16 bases between. The CDR3 protein is CASSEEGSGALNTGELFF. The CDR3 DNA reads as TGTGCCAGCAGTGAAGAGGGTAGCGGAGCCCTGAACACCGGGGAGCTGTTTTTT.

V is TRBV28 and J is TRBJ2-1; TRBD2 matches at 9 bases. V gave up 1 base and J gave up 6 bases; unmatched junction bases: 10. The CDR3 runs 17 residues. Looked up from germline, CDR1 is MDHEN and CDR2 is SYDVKM. The CDR3 region is CASSLYAGGPWFNEQFF. CDR3 coding DNA: TGTGCCAGCAGTTTATACGCGGGAGGGCCGTGGTTCAATGAGCAGTTCTTC.

As to this clone: This CDR3 is missing its conserved last phenylalanine or tryptophan, likely due to a read error. The DNA is left out, because the CDR3 cannot be placed on it with certainty; the CDR3 is given as TCRdb lists it. V and J are TRBV6-1 and TRBJ2-7; TRBD2 is the table's D call, not checked against the DNA. The germline CDR1 and CDR2 sequences are MNHNS and SASEGT. The CDR3 length equals 13 residues, ends included. CDR3 in amino acids: CASSEAGTRMLEC.

The chain has TRBV11-3 and TRBJ1-5; D unclear. The V gene's germline CDR1 is SGHNT and CDR2 YENEEA. Trimming cost V 3 bases and J 6 bases, with 12 bases left between them. This CDR3 spans 14 amino acids. The CDR3 nucleotides are TGTGCCAGCAGCTTCGAGAAAGGCACTCAGCCCCAGCATTTT. It codes for CASSFEKGTQPQHF.